Shown below are 28 T cell receptor beta chains from a single sample sequenced in a study of regulatory T cells in long-lasting Graves disease. Regarding time point: persistent/refractory GD, antithyroid drugs over 5 years with positive TRAb. PBMC RNA was the source of the TCR library. Through Arm-PCR of CDR3 regions and iRepertoire HTBI primers, TCR beta libraries were built. TCRdb ran MiXCR on the multiplex PCR reads and lists one entry per CDR3 protein. Altogether a few hundred thousand distinct CDR3 sequences are present, less than 25% being singletons, with the ten largest covering around 26%. This specimen consisted of peripheral blood mononuclear cells (PBMCs), obtained when the disease was refractory, from a patient treated with antithyroid drugs. These receptors all stem from a female donor with Graves disease.

This chain connects TRBV27 to TRBJ2-1; 9 nucleotides match TRBD1. With 5 bases clipped from V and 7 bases from J, the junction kept 12 bases outside the gene matches. The CDR3 contains 16 residues. Germline assignment: CDR1 MNHEY and CDR2 SMNVEV (reference sequence). The CDR3 sequence: CASSHRQGVPSNEQFF. The CDR3 DNA sequence: TGTGCCAGCAGTCATCGACAGGGGGTCCCCTCGAATGAGCAGTTCTTC.

This clonotype was found a few times. This chain joins TRBV10-3 and TRBJ1-4; D gene uncertain. This CDR3 comprises 11 residues. Looked up from germline, CDR1 is ENHRY and CDR2 is SYGVKD. Trimming left V 7 bases short and J 8 bases short, with 8 bases between. CDR3 DNA: TGTGCCATCACCCCGGGGGAAAAACTGTTTTTT. Its protein is CAITPGEKLFF.

This clonotype was observed a handful of times. The J gene is TRBJ1-1, the V gene TRBV20-1, with D possibly being TRBD1 (6 bases). Trimming pared 3 bases from V and 4 bases from J, leaving 12 bases between. Germline V gene data show CDR1 as DFQATT and CDR2 as SNEGSKA (reference sequence). The length of the CDR3 is 13 residues. In nucleotides, the CDR3 is TGCAGTGCTAGGGGTTGGACAGTCACTGAAGCTTTCTTT. Translation: CSARGWTVTEAFF.

The chain is built from TRBV7-8 and TRBJ1-2, with 7 bases lining up with TRBD1. The germline V gene encodes CDR1 SGHVS and CDR2 FQNEAQ. The CDR3 runs 16 residues. V trimming: 7 bases; J trimming: 4 bases; junction bases outside the gene matches: 15. The chain's CDR3 is CASNSLNPDRLYGYTF. In DNA form, the CDR3 reads TGTGCCAGCAACTCTTTAAACCCGGACAGGCTCTATGGCTACACCTTC.

V gene TRBV12-3 or TRBV12-4 combines with J gene TRBJ2-1; 11 nucleotides line up with TRBD2. The ends lost 4 bases at V and 8 bases at J; junction bases unmatched: 7. The CDR3 sequence is 15 residues long. CDR3 coding DNA: TGTGCCAGCAGTTATAGCGGGAGGGCCCGGGATGAGCAGTTCTTC. Amino acid sequence: CASSYSGRARDEQFF.

The rearrangement uses TRBV3-1 and TRBJ2-7; D is ambiguous. V was cut by 2 bases and J by 2 bases, with 10 bases left in between. The germline V gene encodes CDR1 LGHDT and CDR2 YNNKEL (reference sequence). The CDR3 loop spans 14 amino acids. CDR3 nucleotide sequence: TGTGCCAGCAGCCAATCTACGTTCCCCTACGAGCAGTACTTC. Translating it yields CASSQSTFPYEQYF.

This chain connects TRBV28 to TRBJ1-6, with D unclear. Germline CDR1 and CDR2: MDHEN and SYDVKM. Trimming cost V 5 bases and J 9 bases, with 8 bases left between them. The CDR3 runs to 12 residues. Here the CDR3 reads CASSTTLSPLHF. CDR3 nucleotides: TGTGCCAGCAGTACGACACTTTCACCCCTCCACTTT.

The genes are TRBV24-1 and TRBJ1-2; D perhaps matches TRBD1 (5 bases). Germline lookup yields CDR1 KGHDR and CDR2 SFDVKD. CDR3 length equals 15 residues. The V end lost 7 bases, the J end lost 2 bases, and 16 bases lay between the germline ends. CDR3 protein: CATRGGAKTNYGYTF. The CDR3 region has the DNA TGTGCCACCAGGGGAGGGGCCAAGACGAACTATGGCTACACCTTC.

This clonotype was counted a few times. The J gene is TRBJ1-5, the V gene TRBV7-6, with D uncertain. The CDR3 is 16 residues long. Germline V gives CDR1 SGHVS, CDR2 FNYEAQ. The germline V and J ends were trimmed by 4 bases and 4 bases, with 17 bases remaining between them. Here the CDR3 reads CASSSQPGPGNQPQHF. The CDR3 DNA follows: TGTGCCAGCAGCTCCCAACCTGGCCCCGGGAATCAGCCCCAGCATTTT.

The V and J genes are TRBV27 and TRBJ1-6; weak D call: TRBD1 (5 bases). Trimming shortened V by 2 bases and J by 0 bases, and 11 bases separated the two germline ends. Germline assignment: CDR1 MNHEY and CDR2 SMNVEV (reference sequence). There are 17 residues in the CDR3. CDR3 coding DNA: TGTGCCAGCAGTTTACACAGGCGAGGCTCCTATAATTCACCCCTCCACTTT. Protein product: CASSLHRRGSYNSPLHF.

The V and J genes are TRBV6-5 and TRBJ1-1, with unresolved D. Germline CDR1 is MNHEY and CDR2 is SVGAGI. The V gene lost 0 bases and the J gene lost 1 base, with 6 bases spanning the gap. The length of the CDR3 is 14 residues. The DNA for the CDR3 is TGTGCCAGCAGTTACTCCTCAACGAACACTGAAGCTTTCTTT. It codes for CASSYSSTNTEAFF.

This clonotype was counted a few times. The genes are TRBV20-1 and TRBJ2-7, with D possibly being TRBD1 (6 bases). The germline V gene encodes CDR1 DFQATT and CDR2 SNEGSKA (reference sequence). The CDR3 loop spans 14 amino acids. V lost 4 bases and J lost 1, with 14 bases in between. The DNA of the CDR3 is TGCAGTGCTATTGACAGGACACTGTCCTACGAGCAGTACTTC. As protein: CSAIDRTLSYEQYF.

This clonotype was found many times. The chain recombines TRBV6-2 or TRBV6-3 with TRBJ1-5, with D possibly being TRBD1 (5 bases). The CDR3 spans 16 residues. V was clipped by 1 base and J by 1 base, with 11 bases between them. CDR1 and CDR2 from the germline V gene are MNHEY and SVGEGT. For the CDR3, the DNA is TGTGCCAGCAGTTACTGGGGGTCCGTGAGCAATCAGCCCCAGCATTTT. It yields the protein CASSYWGSVSNQPQHF.

The gene calls are TRBV7-8 and TRBJ2-5, with TRBD1 matching 8 bases. Germline V gene sequence: CDR1 SGHVS, CDR2 FQNEAQ. The CDR3 runs 15 residues. V lost 5 bases, J lost 1 base, and 6 bases stayed unmatched. The CDR3 sequence: CASSVSDRGQETQYF. CDR3 nucleotides: TGTGCCAGCAGCGTCTCCGACAGGGGCCAAGAGACCCAGTACTTC.

In this sample, this clonotype turned up many times. This sequence joins TRBV2 and TRBJ1-1; no firm D call. V lost 2 bases and J lost 12, with 13 bases in between. The CDR3 consists of 12 residues. The germline gives CDR1 SNHLY, CDR2 FYNNEI. CDR3 sequence: CASSEMRVQTFF. Here the CDR3 DNA reads TGTGCCAGCAGTGAAATGAGGGTCCAAACTTTCTTT.

The gene calls are TRBV11-2 and TRBJ2-7; maybe TRBD2 (5 bases). This CDR3 region has 15 residues. The germline gives CDR1 SGHAT, CDR2 FQNNGV. V dropped 0 bases and J dropped 2 bases, with 11 bases sitting between them. CDR3 sequence: CASSLEVGVAYEQYF. Here the CDR3 DNA reads TGTGCCAGCAGCTTAGAGGTGGGAGTCGCCTACGAGCAGTACTTC. Full variable domain (outside the CDR3, taken from reference TRBV11-2 and TRBJ2-7): EAGVAQSPRYKIIEKRQSVAFWCNPISGHATLYWYQQILGQGPKLLIQFQNNGVVDDSQLPKDRFSAERLKGVDSTLKIQPAKLEDSAVYLCASSLEVGVAYEQYFGPGTRLTVT.

CDR3 amino acids: CASSLFVPDTQYF. CDR3 DNA sequence: TGTGCCAGCAGTTTATTTGTCCCTGATACGCAGTATTTT. This sequence joins TRBV28 and TRBJ2-3; D gene ambiguous. The V end was cut by 1 base, the J end by 6 bases, with 8 bases between. Germline lookup yields CDR1 MDHEN and CDR2 SYDVKM. The CDR3 has 13 residues.

This clonotype was picked up many times. This sequence joins TRBV2 and TRBJ1-2; D remains unclear. The germline gives CDR1 SNHLY, CDR2 FYNNEI. The CDR3 covers 14 residues. V lost 4 bases to trimming and J lost 1 base, with 10 bases between them. The CDR3 here is CASSAMGLNYGYTF. The CDR3 bases are TGTGCCAGCAGTGCAATGGGCCTTAACTATGGCTACACCTTC.

This clonotype came up many times. The chain combines TRBV28 with TRBJ2-7; D gene uncertain. This CDR3 has 10 amino acids. Trimming took 5 bases from V and 7 from J, leaving 6 bases between them. Germline V gene lookup returns CDR1 MDHEN and CDR2 SYDVKM. The CDR3 reads CASSALEQYF. The CDR3 nucleotides are TGTGCCAGCAGTGCTCTGGAGCAGTACTTC.

Only a few counts were recorded for this clonotype. The chain recombines TRBV16 with TRBJ1-3; D not certain. V was pared by 5 bases and J by 0 bases, with 14 bases between. In germline, CDR1 is KGHSY, CDR2 FQNENV. The CDR3 covers 16 residues. CDR3 sequence reads: CASSFGGTYSGNTIYF. CDR3 DNA sequence: TGTGCCAGCAGCTTTGGTGGCACCTACTCTGGAAACACCATATATTTT.

This clonotype was observed at least ten times. The J gene is TRBJ2-4, the V gene TRBV28; D perhaps matches TRBD1 (5 bases). V gave up 6 bases and J gave up 0 bases, with 18 bases separating them. Germline V gene lookup returns CDR1 MDHEN and CDR2 SYDVKM. The CDR3 is 17 residues long. CDR3 nucleotide sequence: TGTGCCAGCAGCCGCCCCCAGGGCATAATAGCCAAAAACATTCAGTACTTC. Amino acids: CASSRPQGIIAKNIQYF.

This clonotype has ten or more counts. This sequence joins TRBV28 and TRBJ1-2; D unclear. The CDR3 runs to 12 residues. Trimming pared 7 bases from V and 4 bases from J, leaving 10 bases between. In germline, CDR1 is MDHEN, CDR2 SYDVKM. The CDR3 nucleotides read TGTGCCAGCAACAGTGGCGGCTATGGCTACACCTTC. Protein product: CASNSGGYGYTF.

V is TRBV7-2 and J is TRBJ2-7, with 8 bases fitting TRBD2. V gave up 5 bases and J gave up 9 bases; unmatched junction bases: 15. Germline CDR1 is SGHTA and CDR2 is FQGNSA. The CDR3 is 15 residues long. The CDR3 bases are TGTGCCAGCAGCCCTAGTGACGGGGGGGGCGCGGGGCAGTACTTC. Translated: CASSPSDGGGAGQYF.

This clonotype showed up many times. The chain employs TRBV7-9 and TRBJ2-7, with D possibly TRBD2 on 5 matching bases. Trimming left V 5 bases short and J 2 bases short, with 16 bases between. This CDR3 is built from 15 residues. Germline-derived CDR1 and CDR2 are SEHNR and FQNEAQ (reference sequence). The CDR3 sequence: CASSPRGVEPYEQYF. CDR3 bases: TGTGCCAGCAGCCCCCGGGGAGTAGAACCCTACGAGCAGTACTTC.

Only a few counts were recorded for this clonotype. The chain combines TRBV5-1 with TRBJ2-7; D gene unclear. Trimming left V 4 bases short and J 3 bases short, with 11 bases between. Germline-derived CDR1 and CDR2 are SGHRS and YFSETQ. CDR3 size: 13 residues. As DNA, the CDR3 is TGCGCCAGCAGCCCCCCAAGGATCTACGAGCAGTACTTC. Residues: CASSPPRIYEQYF.

CDR3 sequence (DNA): TGTGCCAGCTGGCGCTCCGGACTGAGGTTGAATGAGCAGTTCTTC. It translates to CASWRSGLRLNEQFF. V and J are TRBV2 and TRBJ2-1; perhaps TRBD2 as D (5 bases). CDR3 length equals 15 residues. Trimming shortened V by 8 bases and J by 7 bases, and 21 bases separated the two germline ends. The germline gives CDR1 SNHLY, CDR2 FYNNEI.

This clonotype turned up a few times. The chain links TRBV2 to TRBJ2-7; the match to TRBD1 covers 10 bases. The germline V gene has CDR1 SNHLY and CDR2 FYNNEI. V dropped 8 bases and J dropped 7; count of bases not matched to a gene: 11. This CDR3 has 14 amino acids. The CDR3 sequence is CASVRTGGGYEQYF. The DNA for the CDR3 is TGTGCCAGCGTCCGGACAGGGGGGGGCTATGAGCAGTACTTC.

The J gene is TRBJ1-4, the V gene TRBV18; a possible D gene is TRBD1 (5 bases). The germline CDR1 and CDR2 sequences are KGHSH and LQKENI. The ends were cut back, 3 bases at V and 7 bases at J, with 15 bases in the middle. This CDR3 is built from 15 residues. The CDR3 is CASSPQGVFGEKLFF. The CDR3 nucleotides read TGTGCCAGCTCACCCCAGGGAGTTTTTGGTGAAAAACTGTTTTTT.